This is a list of T cell receptor beta chains from one sample in a study of T cell responses to AZD1222 COVID-19 vaccine. Method: immunoSEQ multiplex PCR; TCRdb's copy keeps in-frame clones and lacks some. In the table there are approximately 120,000 clones, roughly 92% of which are singletons. This sample comprised peripheral blood, obtained on day 0 of AZD1222 vaccination. These receptors were obtained from an adult in good health. Both conserved end residues are part of each CDR3. D genes are given only for firm matches. Not every row has a clone size; where given, it reads once, few, many or a size class.

DNA	CDR3	length	V	J	D	size
TGCAGTGCTAGGAGGCATAATGAGCAGTTCTTC	CSARRHNEQFF	11	TRBV20-1	TRBJ2-1	NA	NA
TGCGCCAGCAGCTTGAGAGGAACCTCCTACGAGCAGTACTTC	CASSLRGTSYEQYF	14	TRBV5-1	TRBJ2-7	NA	NA
TGTGCCAGCAGCCCTACTAGATCGTCCTACAATGAGCAGTTCTTC	CASSPTRSSYNEQFF	15	TRBV7-2	TRBJ2-1	NA	NA
TGTGCCAGCAGTTACGGGAGGCGTGCTGGAAACACCATATATTTT	CASSYGRRAGNTIYF	15	TRBV6-5	TRBJ1-3	NA	NA
TGTGCCAGCAGCCCCCGCAACCTCCCCCATATGAATACGCAGTATTTT	CASSPRNLPHMNTQYF	16	TRBV7-9	TRBJ2-3	NA	NA
TGCGCCAGCAGCCAGGAGGGACAGGGACACAACACCATATATTTT	CASSQEGQGHNTIYF	15	TRBV4-1	TRBJ1-3	TRBD1	once
TGTGCCAGTAGTATAAGTTTGCGGGGGGGCCAGAAGACCCAGTACTTC	CASSISLRGGQKTQYF	16	TRBV19	TRBJ2-5	TRBD2	NA
TGTGCCAGCAGCCCGAACAGGGTTTCCTACGAGCAGTACTTC	CASSPNRVSYEQYF	14	TRBV7-8	TRBJ2-7	NA	NA
TGCAGCGTTGACCCGACAGGGGTGAACACTGAAGCTTTCTTT	CSVDPTGVNTEAFF	14	TRBV29-1	TRBJ1-1	TRBD1	NA
TGTGCCAGCAGTTCCGGAGGCAGGGGATATGGCTACACCTTC	CASSSGGRGYGYTF	14	TRBV27	TRBJ1-2	NA	NA
TGTGCCAGCAGTTTACGGGGCTATGGCTACACCTTC	CASSLRGYGYTF	12	TRBV27	TRBJ1-2	NA	NA
TGTGCCAGCGAAACAGGGAACACTGAAGCTTTCTTT	CASETGNTEAFF	12	TRBV25-1	TRBJ1-1	NA	once
TGTGCCACCAACCCTCCGGGACAGGGGGACTCCACTGGCCCCAATGAGCAGTTCTTC	CATNPPGQGDSTGPNEQFF	19	TRBV24-1	TRBJ2-1	TRBD1	NA
TGTGCCAGCAGCCGCGACTACTACGAGCAGTACTTC	CASSRDYYEQYF	12	TRBV7-9	TRBJ2-7	NA	NA
TGTGCCAGCAGTTTAAGGGTTAACACTGAAGCTTTCTTT	CASSLRVNTEAFF	13	TRBV28	TRBJ1-1	NA	NA
TGTGCCAGCAGCGACCGACAGGGGGCCGGCTACGAGCAGTACTTC	CASSDRQGAGYEQYF	15	TRBV9	TRBJ2-7	TRBD1	NA
TGTGCCAGCAGCTCCGAGGTCGGACAGTTCGGCTACACCTTC	CASSSEVGQFGYTF	14	TRBV5-6	TRBJ1-2	NA	NA
TGTGCCAGCAGCTTGGGAGGGGCGAGCTATGGCTACACCTTC	CASSLGGASYGYTF	14	TRBV5-4	TRBJ1-2	NA	NA
TGTGCCAGTAGAATGGACCTAGGGTCACCCCTCCACTTT	CASRMDLGSPLHF	13	TRBV19	TRBJ1-6	NA	NA
TGTGCCAGCAGCTTAAGGCAGGGCTCCGAGCAGTACTTC	CASSLRQGSEQYF	13	TRBV7-8	TRBJ2-7	NA	NA
TGTGCCAGTAGCCCGGACAGGGGGAGCGAAAAACTGTTTTTT	CASSPDRGSEKLFF	14	TRBV19	TRBJ1-4	TRBD1	once
TGTGCCAGTAGTATCTCCGTAACCGGGGAGCTGTTTTTT	CASSISVTGELFF	13	TRBV19	TRBJ2-2	NA	once
TGCGCCAGCAGCTTGGAGTCTAGCGAGTACAATGAGCAGTTCTTC	CASSLESSEYNEQFF	15	TRBV5-1	TRBJ2-1	NA	NA
TGCGCCAGCAGTCCGCACCATGAACGGACTAACTATGGCTACACCTTC	CASSPHHERTNYGYTF	16	TRBV10-1	TRBJ1-2	NA	NA
TGTGCCAGCAGCTTAGCGATGACCCAAAAGGGCCCCAATTCACCCCTCCACTTT	CASSLAMTQKGPNSPLHF	18	TRBV7-8	TRBJ1-6	NA	once
TGTGCCAGCAGCTTAAGGACGGGGGGAAACACCATATATTTT	CASSLRTGGNTIYF	14	TRBV7-9	TRBJ1-3	NA	NA
TGTGCCAGCGAGGCAGGGGGCATCAAGCCCCAGCATTTT	CASEAGGIKPQHF	13	TRBV2	TRBJ1-5	TRBD1	NA
TGTGCCAGCAGCTTAGCAAGCGAAAATGAAGCTTTCTTT	CASSLASENEAFF	13	TRBV7-9	TRBJ1-1	NA	NA
TGTGCCAGCAGTTTATCCAGGCAGCTTAATCAGCCCCAGCATTTT	CASSLSRQLNQPQHF	15	TRBV27	TRBJ1-5	NA	NA
TGTGCCAGCAGCTTAGTAAGGTTTAGTAAGGGGACTGAAGCTTTCTTT	CASSLVRFSKGTEAFF	16	TRBV7-2	TRBJ1-1	NA	NA
TGTGCCAGCAGCCAACGTGGGATGAGGAATGAGCAGTTCTTC	CASSQRGMRNEQFF	14	TRBV3-1/TRBV3-2	TRBJ2-1	NA	NA
TGTGCCAGCAGTGAATCTGCCAGGGCCCACCGGGCGTTCTTC	CASSESARAHRAFF	14	TRBV6-1	TRBJ2-1	NA	NA
TGTGCCAGCAGCCAATCCCGCAGGAACACTGAAGCTTTCTTT	CASSQSRRNTEAFF	14	TRBV3-1/TRBV3-2	TRBJ1-1	NA	NA
TGCGCCAGCAGCCAAGATCTCATCACAGAGTTAGGCAATCAGCCCCAGCATTTT	CASSQDLITELGNQPQHF	18	TRBV4-3	TRBJ1-5	NA	NA
TGTGCCAGTAGCCCCGGGGGGGAGGAGACCCAGTACTTC	CASSPGGEETQYF	13	TRBV19	TRBJ2-5	TRBD2	NA
TGTGCCAGCTCCGGGACAGGGTTCTACGAGCAGTACTTC	CASSGTGFYEQYF	13	TRBV18	TRBJ2-7	TRBD1	NA
TGTGCCAGCAGTTTACGGGCTACCGGGGAGCTGTTTTTT	CASSLRATGELFF	13	TRBV27	TRBJ2-2	NA	NA